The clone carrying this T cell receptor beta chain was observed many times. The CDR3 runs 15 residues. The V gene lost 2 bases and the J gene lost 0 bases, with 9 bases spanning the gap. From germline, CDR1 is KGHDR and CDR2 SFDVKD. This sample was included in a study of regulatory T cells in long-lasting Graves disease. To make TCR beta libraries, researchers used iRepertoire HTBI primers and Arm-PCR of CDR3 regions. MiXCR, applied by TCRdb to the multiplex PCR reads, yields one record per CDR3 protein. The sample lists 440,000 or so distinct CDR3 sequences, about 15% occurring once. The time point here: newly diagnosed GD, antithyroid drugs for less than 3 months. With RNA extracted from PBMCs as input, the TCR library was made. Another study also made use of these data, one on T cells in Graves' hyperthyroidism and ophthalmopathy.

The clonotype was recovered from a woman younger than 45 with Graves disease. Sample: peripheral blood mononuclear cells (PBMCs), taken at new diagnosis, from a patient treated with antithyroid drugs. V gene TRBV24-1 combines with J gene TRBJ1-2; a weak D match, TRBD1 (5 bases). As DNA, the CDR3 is TGTGCCACCAGTGATTCTGACAGAGCTAACTATGGCTACACCTTC. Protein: CATSDSDRANYGYTF.